The 7 T cell receptor beta chains reported below all come from one sample, sequenced in a study of naive and memory T cell subsets. A UMI-containing oligonucleotide was joined by 3' ligation to the TCR cDNA template. Four PCR rounds used nested alpha and beta constant region primers plus the SP2 primer. From the 5' RACE reads, TCRdb called clonotypes with MiXCR, one entry per CDR3 protein. The sample yields tens of thousands of distinct CDR3 sequences, approximately 8% seen once. These receptors came from a female donor in good health.

This clonotype has a handful of counts. The V and J genes are TRBV28 and TRBJ1-4; D is undetermined. The germline V and J ends were trimmed by 6 bases and 8 bases, with 13 bases remaining between them. The CDR3 totals 13 residues. From germline, CDR1 is MDHEN and CDR2 SYDVKM. The CDR3 region has the DNA TGTGCCAGCAGCCCAGGCATGGGGGAAAAACTGTTTTTT. It codes for CASSPGMGEKLFF.

With respect to this clonotype: Being one base from a much bigger clone, this may be a read error. V usage is TRBV20-1 and J usage is TRBJ1-6, with D possibly matching TRBD1 (6 bases). CDR3 length equals 14 residues. Germline CDR1 is DFQATT and CDR2 is SNEGSKA (reference sequence). The CDR3 coding sequence is TGCAGTGCTAGACAGGGACAAAGTAATTCACCCATCCACTTT. This encodes CSARQGQSNSPIHF.

This clonotype was found a few times. The chain joins TRBV4-1 to TRBJ2-1; 12 nucleotides match TRBD2. V lost 0 bases to trimming and J lost 3 bases; unmatched junction nucleotides: 9. CDR3 size: 19 residues. Germline values: CDR1 MGHRA, CDR2 YSYEKL. Here the CDR3 reads CASSQDLGLAGHNYNEQFF. CDR3 sequence (DNA): TGCGCCAGCAGCCAAGATTTAGGACTAGCGGGGCATAACTACAATGAGCAGTTCTTC.

As for this clonotype: This clone may be a read error of a much larger clone one base away. The chain links TRBV7-9 to TRBJ1-2; 10 bases match TRBD1. Germline-derived CDR1 and CDR2 are SEHNR and FQNEAQ (reference sequence). Trimming removed 5 bases from V and 6 bases from J; junction bases left unmatched: 3. CDR3 length: 13 amino acids. The CDR3 nucleotides are TGTGCCAGCAGCCGTGGGACAGGGGATGGCTACACCTTC. Translating it yields CASSRGTGDGYTF. The whole variable domain, remainder taken from reference TRBV7-9 and TRBJ1-2, is DTGVSQNPRHKITKRGQNVTFRCDPISEHNRLYWYRQTLGQGPEFLTYFQNEAQLEKSRLLSDRFSAERPKGSFSTLEIQRTEQGDSAMYLCASSRGTGDGYTFGSGTRLTVV.

The chain is built from TRBV25-1 and TRBJ2-3; the D gene is possibly TRBD1 (5 bases). Between the trimmed V and J ends, which lost 8 bases and 2 bases, there was a span of 17 bases. Germline CDR1 is MGHDK and CDR2 is SYGVNS. The CDR3 covers 15 residues. CDR3: CASLKLGRDTDTQYF. The CDR3 nucleotides are TGTGCCAGCCTGAAACTCGGCAGGGACACAGATACGCAGTATTTT.

This sequence joins TRBV29-1 and TRBJ1-2; D not certain. The V and J ends lost 2 bases and 4 bases respectively, with 8 bases between them. The CDR3 loop spans 12 amino acids. CDR1 is SQVTM, CDR2 ANQGSEA, per germline. The CDR3 protein is CSVETKTYGYTF. The CDR3 bases are TGCAGCGTTGAAACCAAGACCTATGGCTACACCTTC.

This clonotype has just a few counts. The genes are TRBV4-2 and TRBJ1-2; 9 bases match TRBD1. The CDR3 loop spans 15 amino acids. Germline V gives CDR1 LGHNA, CDR2 YNFKEQ. After removal of 8 bases from V and 8 bases from J, the junction contained 15 bases not matched to a gene. The CDR3 spells CASHLGTGLGLGYTF. CDR3 DNA sequence: TGTGCCAGCCACCTAGGGACAGGGCTTGGTTTAGGCTACACCTTC.